The entry below describes one T cell receptor beta chain. V was clipped by 2 bases and J by 0 bases, with 5 bases between them. CDR1 is MNHNS, CDR2 SASEGT, per germline. The CDR3 covers 14 residues. Assay execution proceeded at the deep level. Assay: immunoSEQ multiplex PCR; the TCRdb copy retains only in-frame clones and omits some. The table records approximately 1,000,000 clones, about 80% of them present only once. The sample belongs to a study of shared clonotypes between healthy human individuals. This clonotype was sampled from a young man in good health. Some clones in this sample may be carry-over from other donors' samples. The chain joins TRBV6-1 to TRBJ1-5; D is unresolved. The sample comprised memory CD4+ T cells from PBMCs. Subset in this sample: CD45RA-negative fraction. This chain's CDR3 is CASSEYSSNQPQHF. For the CDR3, the DNA is TGTGCCAGCAGTGAATACAGTAGCAATCAGCCCCAGCATTTT.